The 24 T cell receptor beta chains listed next were all sequenced from one sample in a study of shared clonotypes between healthy human individuals. TCRdb's copy holds only in-frame clones and misses some; the assay was immunoSEQ multiplex PCR. The table lists millions of clones, more than 80% of them singletons. The specimen sequenced was naive CD4+ T cells from PBMCs. Documented subset: CD45RA+ positively selected. These receptors came from a young man in good health. Some clones in this sample may be carry-over from other donors' samples.

This sequence joins TRBV28 and TRBJ2-5, with TRBD1 matching 9 bases. CDR3 size: 15 residues. Germline CDR1 reads MDHEN; CDR2 reads SYDVKM. V gave up 7 bases and J gave up 2 bases; unmatched junction bases: 8. The CDR3 nucleotides are TGTGCCAGCACTACTCCGGGACAGGGACAAGAGACCCAGTACTTC. Translating gives CASTTPGQGQETQYF.

The chain links TRBV5-1 to TRBJ2-6; TRBD2 is a possible D gene (6 bases). V lost 5 bases to trimming and J lost 2 bases, with 20 bases between them. The germline V gene has CDR1 SGHRS and CDR2 YFSETQ. The CDR3 contains 18 residues. CDR3 DNA sequence: TGCGCCAGCAGGGCGCAACTTGGGACTTCGGCTGGGGCCAACGTCCTGACTTTC. This codes for CASRAQLGTSAGANVLTF.

The CDR3 region is CASSMGLRRGVHEQYF. The CDR3 region has the DNA TGTGCCAGTAGTATGGGGCTCCGGAGGGGGGTCCACGAGCAGTACTTC. The rearrangement uses TRBV19 and TRBJ2-7; D tentatively reads TRBD1 or TRBD2 (6 bases each). The V gene's germline CDR1 is LNHDA and CDR2 SQIVND (reference sequence). This CDR3 has 16 residues. V was clipped by 3 bases and J by 5 bases, with 20 bases between them.

The CDR3 DNA sequence: TGTGCCAGCAGCTCCCGGACTAGCGGGATGTCCGGGGAGCTGTTTTTT. Its protein is CASSSRTSGMSGELFF. V gene TRBV9 combines with J gene TRBJ2-2, with 12 bases identical to TRBD2. Germline CDR1 SGDLS, CDR2 YYNGEE. The CDR3 is 16 residues long. V lost 4 bases, J lost 6 bases, and 7 bases stayed unmatched. Drawing the rest from reference TRBV9 and TRBJ2-2, the complete variable domain is DSGVTQTPKHLITATGQRVTLRCSPRSGDLSVYWYQQSLDQGLQFLIQYYNGEERAKGNILERFSAQQFPDLHSELNLSSLELGDSALYFCASSSRTSGMSGELFFGEGSRLTVL.

With regard to this clone: The same CDR3 is also encoded by other DNA sequences in this sample. The J gene is TRBJ2-5, the V gene TRBV15; D is uncertain. V dropped 5 bases and J dropped 1 base, with 5 bases sitting between them. The germline gives CDR1 LNHNV, CDR2 YYDKDF (reference sequence). This CDR3 is 12 amino acids long. In DNA, the CDR3 is TGTGCCACCAGCCCCAGCCAAGAGACCCAGTACTTC. Its translation is CATSPSQETQYF.

The chain employs TRBV7-3 and TRBJ2-7, with D tentatively TRBD1 or TRBD2 (5 bases each). This CDR3 has 15 amino acids. Trimming left V 0 bases short and J 4 bases short, with 13 bases between. CDR1 and CDR2 (germline): SGHTA, FQGTGA. The chain's CDR3 is CASSLTPGQGYEQYF. CDR3 bases: TGTGCCAGCAGCTTAACACCGGGGCAGGGTTACGAGCAGTACTTC.

The chain has TRBV27 and TRBJ2-7; D is unresolved. The germline gives CDR1 MNHEY, CDR2 SMNVEV (reference sequence). The CDR3 is 14 amino acids. V was trimmed by 6 bases and J by 1 base, leaving 13 bases between them. The CDR3 sequence is CASSRGSPSYEQYF. CDR3 in DNA: TGTGCCAGCAGCCGAGGCTCCCCATCCTACGAGCAGTACTTC.

The V gene is TRBV9, the J gene TRBJ2-3, with D possibly matching TRBD2 (6 bases). Deletions cut 3 bases from V and 4 bases from J, with 12 bases between. The CDR3 covers 14 residues. Looked up from germline, CDR1 is SGDLS and CDR2 is YYNGEE. DNA for the CDR3: TGTGCCAGCAGCGGCGGGCGGGGCCCAGATACGCAGTATTTT. Translated: CASSGGRGPDTQYF.

The genes are TRBV6-6 and TRBJ1-2; D is undetermined. Germline CDR1 is MNHNY and CDR2 is SVGAGI (reference sequence). Trimming removed 4 bases from V and 0 bases from J, with 9 bases in between. The CDR3 runs 14 residues. CDR3 bases: TGTGCCAGCAGTTCCACGACAACTAACTATGGCTACACCTTC. Its protein product is CASSSTTTNYGYTF.

The V gene is TRBV9, the J gene TRBJ1-3, with 7 bases that match TRBD1. The V gene end was trimmed by 4 bases and the J gene end by 10 bases; junction bases not matched to a gene: 14. Germline loops: CDR1 SGDLS, CDR2 YYNGEE. This CDR3 is 15 amino acids long. CDR3 amino acids: CASSPHRGPQVTIYF. The CDR3 DNA sequence: TGTGCCAGCAGCCCCCACAGGGGCCCGCAAGTAACCATATATTTT.

The chain uses TRBV19 and TRBJ2-4; D is perhaps TRBD2 (6 bases). The V and J ends lost 5 bases and 8 bases respectively, with 16 bases between them. CDR1 is LNHDA, CDR2 SQIVND, per germline (reference sequence). CDR3 length equals 14 residues. CDR3 in amino acids: CASSSRLRRDIQYF. In DNA form, the CDR3 reads TGTGCCAGTAGTTCTCGGCTCCGGAGGGACATTCAGTACTTC.

V gene TRBV5-5 combines with J gene TRBJ1-4, with D unresolved. CDR1 and CDR2 from the germline V gene are SGHKS and YYEKEE (reference sequence). CDR3 length: 13 amino acids. Trimming shortened V by 1 base and J by 7 bases, and 8 bases separated the two germline ends. CDR3 sequence (DNA): TGTGCCAGCAGCTTGTTTGGGCCTGAAAAACTGTTTTTT. It translates to CASSLFGPEKLFF.

The chain recombines TRBV28 with TRBJ2-2, with 10 nucleotides matching TRBD1. Germline V CDR1 and CDR2: MDHEN, SYDVKM. The CDR3 runs to 17 residues. The V gene end was trimmed by 5 bases and the J gene end by 6 bases; junction bases not matched to a gene: 12. Here the CDR3 reads CASSLTPTGGRAGELFF. The CDR3 nucleotides are TGTGCCAGCAGTCTGACCCCGACAGGGGGCAGGGCCGGGGAGCTGTTTTTT.

The rearrangement uses TRBV10-3 and TRBJ1-2, with a weak D call TRBD1 (6 bases). Per germline, CDR1 ENHRY and CDR2 SYGVKD. This CDR3 has 13 amino acids. The ends were cut back, 7 bases at V and 7 bases at J, with 16 bases in the middle. CDR3 bases: TGTGCCATCACGCCGGGGACATCTTCTGGCTACACCTTC. It specifies CAITPGTSSGYTF.

Comment on this clone: This specimen includes other DNA sequences encoding the same CDR3. The V gene is TRBV28, the J gene TRBJ2-5; D remains ambiguous. The CDR3 is 11 amino acids. Germline CDR1 MDHEN, CDR2 SYDVKM. Trimming took 7 bases from V and 4 from J, leaving 7 bases between them. Here the CDR3 reads CASKVRETQYF. The CDR3 DNA follows: TGTGCCAGCAAGGTTCGAGAGACCCAGTACTTC.

The chain links TRBV6-5 to TRBJ1-3; TRBD1 is a possible D gene (5 bases). CDR3 length equals 16 residues. V lost 0 bases to trimming and J lost 4 bases, with 13 bases between them. Germline CDR1 reads MNHEY; CDR2 reads SVGAGI. The CDR3 region has the DNA TGTGCCAGCAGTTACTCGAATCCAGGGCACGGAAACACCATATATTTT. This encodes CASSYSNPGHGNTIYF.

The chain links TRBV13 to TRBJ2-7; D gene unclear. The ends were cut back, 5 bases at V and 3 bases at J, with 17 bases in the middle. This CDR3 has 15 residues. The germline gives CDR1 PRHDT, CDR2 FYEKMQ (reference sequence). CDR3 protein: CASSLRASYDYEQYF. DNA for the CDR3: TGTGCCAGCAGCCTAAGGGCATCGTACGACTACGAGCAGTACTTC.

In regard to this clone: Other DNA variants within this sample encode the same CDR3. The chain links TRBV6-1 to TRBJ1-2; D is undetermined. The germline V and J ends were trimmed by 3 bases and 2 bases, with 4 bases remaining between them. The germline gives CDR1 MNHNS, CDR2 SASEGT. There are 12 residues in the CDR3. The CDR3 spells CASSDFNYGYTF. DNA for the CDR3: TGTGCCAGCAGTGACTTCAACTATGGCTACACCTTC.

The gene calls are TRBV5-1 and TRBJ2-5; 8 bases fit TRBD2. The CDR3 extends over 16 amino acids. Looked up from germline, CDR1 is SGHRS and CDR2 is YFSETQ. V was pared by 0 bases and J by 3 bases, with 7 bases of the junction left unmatched. CDR3 sequence (DNA): TGCGCCAGCAGCTTGGGTTGGACGGGAGGGAAAGAGACCCAGTACTTC. Translating it yields CASSLGWTGGKETQYF.

This chain uses TRBV4-3 with TRBJ2-2; D is possibly TRBD1 (6 bases). V gave up 0 bases and J gave up 8 bases, with 10 bases separating them. Looked up from germline, CDR1 is LGHNA and CDR2 is YSLEER. CDR3 size: 14 residues. CDR3 loop: CASSQERGNGELFF. The CDR3, as DNA: TGCGCCAGCAGCCAAGAGAGGGGGAATGGGGAGCTGTTTTTT.

The J gene is TRBJ2-2, the V gene TRBV10-1; 7 bases agree with TRBD2. This CDR3 region has 18 residues. The trim removed 6 bases at V and 1 base at J, leaving 14 bases unmatched. The germline CDR1 and CDR2 sequences are WNHNN and SYGVQD (reference sequence). The CDR3 DNA reads as TGCGCCAGCAGGGGGGGGAGGTCAGCCCTGGGGAACACCGGGGAGCTGTTTTTT. Translation: CASRGGRSALGNTGELFF.

V is TRBV7-9 and J is TRBJ1-2; tentative D call: TRBD1 (5 bases). Germline V gene data show CDR1 as SEHNR and CDR2 as FQNEAQ (reference sequence). Trimming removed 1 base from V and 0 bases from J, with 12 bases in between. CDR3 size: 16 residues. The CDR3 nucleotides are TGTGCCAGCAGCTTAGGAGGGACCGCCTCTAACTATGGCTACACCTTC. Translation gives CASSLGGTASNYGYTF.

V and J are TRBV5-1 and TRBJ2-2; 11 positions agree with TRBD1. Germline V gene lookup returns CDR1 SGHRS and CDR2 YFSETQ. V was pared by 4 bases and J by 9 bases, with 5 bases of the junction left unmatched. This CDR3 spans 14 amino acids. The CDR3 DNA reads TGCGCCAGCAGCGCCGGACAGGGGGCGTGGGAGCTGTTTTTT. Amino acids: CASSAGQGAWELFF.

The gene calls are TRBV30 and TRBJ1-4, with D possibly being TRBD1 (5 bases). The germline V and J ends were trimmed by 0 bases and 3 bases, with 11 bases remaining between them. Germline V gives CDR1 GTSNPN, CDR2 SVGIG (reference sequence). The CDR3 totals 15 residues. In DNA, the CDR3 is TGTGCCTGGAGTGTACGAGGAGGGGCTAATGAAAAACTGTTTTTT. Translated: CAWSVRGGANEKLFF. Full variable domain (rest looked up from reference TRBV30 and TRBJ1-4): SQTIHQWPATLVQPVGSPLSLECTVEGTSNPNLYWYRQAAGRGLQLLFYSVGIGQISSEVPQNLSASRPQDRQFILSSKKLLLSDSGFYLCAWSVRGGANEKLFFGSGTQLSVL.